The 19 T cell receptor beta chains below come from one sample, sequenced in a study of identical twins. MiXCR, applied by TCRdb to the 5' RACE reads, yields one record per CDR3 protein. The table records 400,000 to 550,000 distinct CDR3 sequences, 14% of them present only once. These records were also assigned to another study, of yellow fever vaccine responses in identical twins.

The sample was CD4+ T cells sorted from blood. The receptors shown here come from a young woman in good health.

The chain is built from TRBV6-1 and TRBJ2-1; D perhaps matches TRBD1 (6 bases). V was pared by 6 bases and J by 6 bases, with 12 bases between. Germline CDR1 is MNHNS and CDR2 is SASEGT. The CDR3 covers 13 residues. The CDR3 reads CASRWGLSNEQFF. In nucleotides, the CDR3 is TGTGCCAGCAGGTGGGGGCTAAGCAATGAGCAGTTCTTC.

The J gene is TRBJ2-1, the V gene TRBV18; maybe TRBD2 (6 bases). Between the trimmed V and J ends, which lost 7 bases and 5 bases, there was a span of 15 bases. The CDR3 spans 14 residues. Germline V gene sequence: CDR1 KGHSH, CDR2 LQKENI. The CDR3 here is CASLLETRHNEQFF. CDR3 DNA sequence: TGTGCCAGCTTACTAGAGACTAGGCACAATGAGCAGTTCTTC.

This clonotype appeared a few times. The gene calls are TRBV11-2 and TRBJ2-7, with 9 bases fitting TRBD2. The CDR3 has 15 amino acids. Germline values: CDR1 SGHAT, CDR2 FQNNGV. With 3 bases clipped from V and 2 bases from J, the junction kept 5 bases outside the gene matches. The chain's CDR3 is CASSFRLAVAYEQYF. The CDR3 DNA is TGTGCCAGCAGCTTCCGACTAGCGGTAGCCTACGAGCAGTACTTC.

The rearrangement uses TRBV28 and TRBJ2-4; TRBD1 is a possible D gene (5 bases). Between the trimmed V and J ends, which lost 6 bases and 4 bases, there was a span of 19 bases. This CDR3 contains 16 residues. From germline, CDR1 is MDHEN and CDR2 SYDVKM. The CDR3 sequence is CASSSKGMAGKNIQYF. DNA of the CDR3: TGTGCCAGCAGCTCAAAGGGCATGGCAGGGAAAAACATTCAGTACTTC.

In its sample, this clonotype was seen a few times. The chain uses TRBV6-2 or TRBV6-3 and TRBJ2-1; 8 nucleotides agree with TRBD1. The V and J ends lost 6 bases and 5 bases, in that order; junction bases with no gene match: 9. The CDR3 runs to 15 residues. Germline CDR1 is MNHEY and CDR2 is SVGEGT. CDR3 nucleotides: TGTGCCAGCAGCCGCCTAGGGACAGGCGACAATGAGCAGTTCTTC. Amino acids: CASSRLGTGDNEQFF.

This clonotype was observed at least ten times. The V call is TRBV20-1, the J call TRBJ2-2, with 7 bases aligning to TRBD1. This CDR3 has 13 amino acids. Per germline, CDR1 DFQATT and CDR2 SNEGSKA (reference sequence). V was clipped by 5 bases and J by 5 bases; unmatched bases: 5. The CDR3 bases are TGCAGTGCTCAAGGACAGGTGACCGGGGAGCTGTTTTTT. Translating gives CSAQGQVTGELFF.

The chain links TRBV23-1 to TRBJ2-1, with a possible D match to TRBD2 (6 bases). TRBV23-1 is identified as an open reading frame with a role that is uncertain. The CDR3 length is 17 residues. Trimming cost V 4 bases and J 6 bases, with 22 bases left between them. CDR3 residues: CASSPQQYGRKGNEQFF. The CDR3 DNA follows: TGCGCCAGCAGTCCCCAACAGTACGGGAGAAAGGGCAATGAGCAGTTCTTC.

At least ten counts were recorded for this clonotype. The chain employs TRBV5-1 and TRBJ1-6, with D perhaps TRBD1 (6 bases). Germline V gene data show CDR1 as SGHRS and CDR2 as YFSETQ. The CDR3 has 13 residues. Between the trimmed V and J ends, which lost 6 bases and 5 bases, there was a span of 9 bases. The CDR3 reads CASKGGNNSPLHF. For the CDR3, the DNA is TGCGCCAGCAAAGGGGGTAATAATTCACCCCTCCACTTT.

The chain combines TRBV7-6 with TRBJ2-2, with TRBD2 matching 8 bases. From germline, CDR1 is SGHVS and CDR2 FNYEAQ. The V and J ends lost 1 base and 4 bases, in that order; junction bases with no gene match: 5. The CDR3 has 16 amino acids. This CDR3 reads CASSLEGLGVTGELFF. The CDR3 DNA reads TGTGCCAGCAGCTTAGAGGGACTAGGAGTCACCGGGGAGCTGTTTTTT.

This clonotype has just a few counts. The chain joins TRBV29-1 to TRBJ1-2; D gene unclear. The CDR3 length is 13 residues. Germline-derived CDR1 and CDR2 are SQVTM and ANQGSEA. The CDR3 loop reads CRALLGPNYGYTF. The CDR3 DNA reads as TGCAGGGCCCTTCTTGGGCCAAACTATGGCTACACCTTC. Full variable domain (remainder filled in from reference TRBV29-1 and TRBJ1-2): SAVISQKPSRDICQRGTSLTIQCQVDSQVTMMFWYRQQPGQSLTLIATANQGSEATYESGFVIDKFPISRPNLTFSTLTVSNMSPEDSSIYLCRALLGPNYGYTFGSGTRLTVV.

The chain recombines TRBV4-3 with TRBJ2-7, with 11 bases fitting TRBD2. The CDR3 sequence is 16 residues long. The V gene end was trimmed by 1 base and the J gene end by 2 bases; junction bases not matched to a gene: 4. The germline V gene encodes CDR1 LGHNA and CDR2 YSLEER. The CDR3 region has the DNA TGCGCCAGCAGCCAAGGTTTAGCGGGAGGGACCTACGAGCAGTACTTC. It codes for CASSQGLAGGTYEQYF.

This sequence joins TRBV30 and TRBJ2-7; the D is unclear. There are 12 residues in the CDR3. Germline CDR1 reads GTSNPN; CDR2 reads SVGIG (reference sequence). Trimming took off 0 bases at V and 2 bases at J, with 5 bases between the two ends. CDR3 bases: TGTGCCTGGAGTGTCAAAACCTACGAGCAGTACTTC. Residues: CAWSVKTYEQYF.

The gene calls are TRBV20-1 and TRBJ2-3; 12 bases match TRBD2. The CDR3 is 14 residues long. Germline V lookup: CDR1 DFQATT, CDR2 SNEGSKA (reference sequence). The V and J ends lost 6 bases and 2 bases, in that order; junction bases with no gene match: 3. The CDR3 sequence is CSAASGRATDTQYF. The CDR3 DNA reads as TGCAGTGCCGCTAGCGGGAGGGCCACAGATACGCAGTATTTT.

V and J are TRBV15 and TRBJ2-1, with TRBD2 matching 10 bases. CDR1 is LNHNV and CDR2 is YYDKDF in the germline V gene (reference sequence). Trimming cost V 2 bases and J 3 bases; bases outside gene matches: 13. The CDR3 has 19 residues. CDR3 DNA: TGTGCCACCAGCAGACACCCTCCCTCTAGCGGGAGCGGCTACAATGAGCAGTTCTTC. This gives the protein CATSRHPPSSGSGYNEQFF. Full variable domain (remainder filled in from reference TRBV15 and TRBJ2-1): DAMVIQNPRYQVTQFGKPVTLSCSQTLNHNVMYWYQQKSSQAPKLLFHYYDKDFNNEADTPDNFQSRRPNTSFCFLDIRSPGLGDTAMYLCATSRHPPSSGSGYNEQFFGPGTRLTVL.

This clonotype has ten or more counts. V is TRBV5-1 and J is TRBJ2-7; 7 bases fit TRBD2. CDR3 length equals 18 residues. V lost 1 base, J lost 3 bases, and 16 bases stayed unmatched. Germline loops: CDR1 SGHRS, CDR2 YFSETQ. The CDR3 DNA is TGCGCCAGCAGCTTGCTGGGGCAGGGTCCCGGACTAGTCTACGAGCAGTACTTC. Amino acid sequence: CASSLLGQGPGLVYEQYF.

V usage is TRBV5-6 and J usage is TRBJ1-3; D gene unclear. The V gene's germline CDR1 is SGHDT and CDR2 YYEEEE. The CDR3 is made up of 14 amino acids. Trimming stripped 0 bases from V and 8 bases from J, with 12 bases between. This CDR3 is CASSLGGGPDTIYF. CDR3 nucleotide sequence: TGTGCCAGCAGCTTGGGAGGAGGGCCAGACACCATATATTTT.

This clonotype was observed a few times. J is TRBJ2-1 and V is TRBV7-8; D possibly corresponds to TRBD2 (5 bases). Trimming cost V 1 base and J 10 bases, with 11 bases left between them. The CDR3 covers 13 residues. The germline V gene encodes CDR1 SGHVS and CDR2 FQNEAQ. The CDR3 nucleotides are TGTGCCAGCAGCTTAGGAGGCGCGGGCGAGCAGTTCTTC. As protein: CASSLGGAGEQFF.

The chain uses TRBV19 and TRBJ2-1, with D tentatively TRBD2 (5 bases). CDR3 length equals 14 residues. CDR1 LNHDA and CDR2 SQIVND come from the germline V gene (reference sequence). The germline V and J ends were trimmed by 5 bases and 6 bases, with 14 bases remaining between them. The CDR3 nucleotides are TGTGCCAGTAGTCCCGGGAACGCAGGCAATGAGCAGTTCTTC. Amino acid sequence: CASSPGNAGNEQFF.

The chain combines TRBV11-1 with TRBJ2-1; 16 bases agree with TRBD2. The ends lost 4 bases at V and 5 bases at J; junction bases unmatched: 17. CDR1 and CDR2 (germline): SGHAT, FQDESV (reference sequence). The CDR3 covers 21 residues. The CDR3 region has the DNA TGTGCCAGCAGCTCGCCTACGACAGGCTGGGGACTAGCGGGGGGGCACAATGAGCAGTTCTTC. This gives the protein CASSSPTTGWGLAGGHNEQFF. Drawing the rest from reference TRBV11-1 and TRBJ2-1, the complete variable domain is EAEVAQSPRYKITEKSQAVAFWCDPISGHATLYWYRQILGQGPELLVQFQDESVVDDSQLPKDRFSAERLKGVDSTLKIQPAELGDSAMYLCASSSPTTGWGLAGGHNEQFFGPGTRLTVL.